The 19 T cell receptor beta chains given below trace back to one sample, sequenced in a study of shared clonotypes between healthy human individuals. Here immunoSEQ multiplex PCR was the method, and the copy in TCRdb shows in-frame clones only, minus some. This sample has about 510,000 clones, with 60% to 80% found just once. The sequenced sample consisted of PBMCs. The receptor source for this set is a woman between 35 and 50 years old in good health. Some clones in this sample may be carry-over from other donors' samples.

About this clone itself: The same CDR3 is also encoded by other DNA sequences in this sample. The rearrangement joins TRBV18 to TRBJ2-3; no clear D gene. The germline V and J ends were trimmed by 3 bases and 5 bases, with 3 bases remaining between them. This CDR3 comprises 11 residues. Germline CDR1 reads KGHSH; CDR2 reads LQKENI. The CDR3 sequence is CASSPEDTQYF. The CDR3 DNA follows: TGTGCCAGCTCACCGGAAGATACGCAGTATTTT.

This chain joins TRBV5-4 and TRBJ2-3; D may be TRBD2 (6 bases). Germline CDR1 reads SGHNT; CDR2 reads YYREEE (reference sequence). The CDR3 runs to 17 residues. The germline V and J ends were trimmed by 0 bases and 4 bases, with 18 bases remaining between them. CDR3 loop: CASSLAWDLQTSDTQYF. The DNA of the CDR3 is TGTGCCAGCAGCTTGGCATGGGACTTGCAAACTTCAGATACGCAGTATTTT.

V is TRBV2 and J is TRBJ2-1; D uncertain. This CDR3 contains 11 residues. V was trimmed by 6 bases and J by 7 bases, leaving 7 bases between them. Germline V gives CDR1 SNHLY, CDR2 FYNNEI. The CDR3 region is CASRSANEQFF. The CDR3 DNA is TGTGCCAGCAGGTCCGCTAATGAGCAGTTCTTC. Full variable domain (rest looked up from reference TRBV2 and TRBJ2-1): EPEVTQTPSHQVTQMGQEVILRCVPISNHLYFYWYRQILGQKVEFLVSFYNNEISEKSEIFDDQFSVERPDGSNFTLKIRSTKLEDSAMYFCASRSANEQFFGPGTRLTVL.

The count of this clone is one. The chain couples TRBV2 to TRBJ1-4; D not resolved. The V and J ends lost 2 bases and 11 bases respectively, with 9 bases between them. Germline V gene data show CDR1 as SNHLY and CDR2 as FYNNEI. The CDR3 length is 12 residues. DNA for the CDR3: TGTGCCAGCAGTGAATTGGGTAGGAAACTGTTTTTT. Translated, it gives CASSELGRKLFF.

This sequence joins TRBV7-2 and TRBJ2-5; TRBD1 is a possible D gene (5 bases). The germline CDR1 and CDR2 sequences are SGHTA and FQGNSA. V lost 1 base, J lost 4 bases, and 16 bases lay in between. This CDR3 region has 16 residues. The CDR3 nucleotides read TGTGCCAGCAGCTTAGGGGATGATGGGGCACCAGAGACCCAGTACTTC. This sequence encodes CASSLGDDGAPETQYF.

The rearrangement links TRBV7-9 to TRBJ2-3; 7 bases are shared with TRBD2. Germline-derived CDR1 and CDR2 are SEHNR and FQNEAQ (reference sequence). CDR3 length: 17 amino acids. Trimming took 2 bases from V and 5 from J; bases not matched to a gene: 13. CDR3 in amino acids: CASSLSLGREMGDTQYF. The CDR3 coding sequence is TGTGCCAGCAGCTTATCGCTGGGGCGGGAGATGGGAGATACGCAGTATTTT.

This chain joins TRBV19 and TRBJ1-2; perhaps TRBD1 as D (5 bases). The CDR3 length is 17 residues. The germline V gene has CDR1 LNHDA and CDR2 SQIVND (reference sequence). Between the trimmed V and J ends, which lost 3 bases and 1 base, there was a span of 18 bases. The CDR3 reads CASSIRAGSGINYGYTF. In DNA form, the CDR3 reads TGTGCCAGTAGTATCCGCGCAGGGAGCGGGATTAACTATGGCTACACCTTC.

The chain has TRBV28 and TRBJ1-1, with 10 bases matching TRBD1. The CDR3 is made up of 14 amino acids. In germline, CDR1 is MDHEN, CDR2 SYDVKM. The trim removed 6 bases at V and 8 bases at J, leaving 9 bases unmatched. The CDR3 coding sequence is TGTGCCAGCAGCCTGGGACAGGGGAGGAGAGAAGCTTTCTTT. Translating it yields CASSLGQGRREAFF.

This chain uses TRBV2 with TRBJ2-5, with D unresolved. The CDR3 has 13 residues. Germline V gene lookup returns CDR1 SNHLY and CDR2 FYNNEI. The V end was cut by 7 bases, the J end by 1 base, with 10 bases between. CDR3 residues: CASNMGIQETQYF. CDR3 nucleotide sequence: TGTGCCAGCAATATGGGGATCCAAGAGACCCAGTACTTC.

The chain recombines TRBV27 with TRBJ1-4; D unclear. Per the germline V gene, CDR1 is MNHEY and CDR2 is SMNVEV (reference sequence). The ends were cut back, 2 bases at V and 4 bases at J, with 8 bases in the middle. The CDR3 consists of 14 residues. Here the CDR3 reads CASSLGRLNEKLFF. In DNA form, the CDR3 reads TGTGCCAGCAGTTTAGGGCGACTTAATGAAAAACTGTTTTTT.

CDR3 loop: CASSQTGANVLTF. CDR3 nucleotides: TGCGCCAGCAGCCAAACGGGGGCCAACGTCCTGACTTTC. The rearrangement joins TRBV4-1 to TRBJ2-6, with D unresolved. V shed 2 bases and J shed 4 bases, with 3 bases lying between them. The germline CDR1 and CDR2 sequences are MGHRA and YSYEKL. CDR3 size: 13 residues.

The V and J genes are TRBV19 and TRBJ2-2; the D gene is possibly TRBD1 (5 bases). CDR3 size: 15 residues. Germline loops: CDR1 LNHDA, CDR2 SQIVND (reference sequence). The germline V and J ends were trimmed by 6 bases and 0 bases, with 11 bases remaining between them. CDR3 sequence: CASRPTGTNTGELFF. DNA of the CDR3: TGTGCCAGTAGGCCCACAGGAACGAACACCGGGGAGCTGTTTTTT.

The chain carries TRBV27 and TRBJ1-4, with TRBD1 as a possible D gene (5 bases). This CDR3 has 14 residues. Trimming took 6 bases from V and 7 from J, leaving 15 bases between them. The germline V gene encodes CDR1 MNHEY and CDR2 SMNVEV (reference sequence). The CDR3 region has the DNA TGTGCCAGCAGCGTGGGGGGGGTGGGTGAAAAACTGTTTTTT. Its translation: CASSVGGVGEKLFF.

The rearrangement links TRBV7-9 to TRBJ1-6; 11 nucleotides align to TRBD1. With 0 bases clipped from V and 8 bases from J, the junction kept 3 bases outside the gene matches. Germline values: CDR1 SEHNR, CDR2 FQNEAQ (reference sequence). The CDR3 is 16 residues long. This CDR3 reads CASSLAGQGVDSPLHF. In nucleotides, the CDR3 is TGTGCCAGCAGCTTAGCGGGACAGGGGGTGGATTCACCCCTCCACTTT.

As for this clone: At one end the junction does not follow the germline gene, possibly because of a read error. This chain uses TRBV28 with TRBJ2-7; the D gene is possibly TRBD1 (5 bases). CDR1 MDHEN and CDR2 SYDVKM come from the germline V gene. The CDR3 has 15 amino acids. The CDR3 region has the DNA TGTGCCAGCACTTTATGGGGCAGTGGTACCTACGAGCAGTACTTC. This codes for CASTLWGSGTYEQYF.

The CDR3 nucleotides read TGTGCCAGCAGCCCCGACAGGGGCGGTGGTGGCTACACCTTC. Protein: CASSPDRGGGGYTF. This chain joins TRBV2 and TRBJ1-2; 8 bases match TRBD1. Germline V gene sequence: CDR1 SNHLY, CDR2 FYNNEI. The V gene end was trimmed by 6 bases and the J gene end by 7 bases; junction bases not matched to a gene: 10. The CDR3 has 14 residues. Full variable domain (rest looked up from reference TRBV2 and TRBJ1-2): EPEVTQTPSHQVTQMGQEVILRCVPISNHLYFYWYRQILGQKVEFLVSFYNNEISEKSEIFDDQFSVERPDGSNFTLKIRSTKLEDSAMYFCASSPDRGGGGYTFGSGTRLTVV.

This clone was seen a few times. CDR3 bases: TGTGCCAGCAGCCTGGGAGACCGACTCACTGAAGCTTTCTTT. Encoded protein: CASSLGDRLTEAFF. The rearrangement uses TRBV9 and TRBJ1-1; D not certain. This CDR3 has 14 residues. Trimming removed 4 bases at V and 4 bases at J, with 14 bases between. Germline assignment: CDR1 SGDLS and CDR2 YYNGEE. The full variable domain, completed using reference TRBV9 and TRBJ1-1, is DSGVTQTPKHLITATGQRVTLRCSPRSGDLSVYWYQQSLDQGLQFLIQYYNGEERAKGNILERFSAQQFPDLHSELNLSSLELGDSALYFCASSLGDRLTEAFFGQGTRLTVV.

CDR3 in DNA: TGTGCCAGTAACAGGCAGGGGGCAGAATACAATGAGCAGTTCTTC. As protein: CASNRQGAEYNEQFF. This chain joins TRBV19 and TRBJ2-1, with 8 bases that match TRBD1. V was clipped by 7 bases and J by 4 bases; unmatched bases: 9. This CDR3 is 15 amino acids long. Germline V CDR1 and CDR2: LNHDA, SQIVND (reference sequence).

The genes are TRBV9 and TRBJ2-7, with 7 bases identical to TRBD2. The trim removed 2 bases at V and 5 bases at J, leaving 7 bases unmatched. The CDR3 consists of 14 residues. CDR1 is SGDLS and CDR2 is YYNGEE in the germline V gene. DNA of the CDR3: TGTGCCAGCAGCGTGCAGGCGGGAGACAACGAGCAGTACTTC. As protein: CASSVQAGDNEQYF.